This T cell receptor beta chain was observed in a study of cytomegalovirus exposure and HLA in healthy donors. PCR amplification relied on 60 Vbeta primers (plus 13 Jbeta primers). Produced via immunoSEQ multiplex PCR; TCRdb's table is partial and in-frame only. In all, the sample yields over 100,000 clones. Sequenced: PBMCs. This TCR was sampled from a man aged 25-45 years in good health and CMV-seronegative.

For the CDR3, the DNA is TGTGCCAGCAGTTTCGGCCGATCGCGGGGGGTTAACACCGGGGAGCTGTTTTTT. This gives the protein CASSFGRSRGVNTGELFF. This chain uses TRBV28 with TRBJ2-2, with 8 bases matching TRBD2. The CDR3 covers 18 residues. Germline CDR1 MDHEN, CDR2 SYDVKM. J lost 2 bases, V lost 3 bases, and 11 bases had no gene match.